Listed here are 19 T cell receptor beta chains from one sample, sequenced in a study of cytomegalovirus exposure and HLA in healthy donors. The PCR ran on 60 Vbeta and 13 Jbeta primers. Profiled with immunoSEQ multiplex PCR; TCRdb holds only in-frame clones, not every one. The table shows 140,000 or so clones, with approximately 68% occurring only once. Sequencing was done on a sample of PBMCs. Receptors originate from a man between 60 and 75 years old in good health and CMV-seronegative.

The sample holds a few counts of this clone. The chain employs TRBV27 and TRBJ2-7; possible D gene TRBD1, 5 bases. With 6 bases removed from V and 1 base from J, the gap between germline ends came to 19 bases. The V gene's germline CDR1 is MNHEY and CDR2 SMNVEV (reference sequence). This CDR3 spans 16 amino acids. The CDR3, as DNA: TGTGCCAGCAGGTTCGCCCCCAGGGAAGGTTCCTACGAGCAGTACTTC. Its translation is CASRFAPREGSYEQYF.

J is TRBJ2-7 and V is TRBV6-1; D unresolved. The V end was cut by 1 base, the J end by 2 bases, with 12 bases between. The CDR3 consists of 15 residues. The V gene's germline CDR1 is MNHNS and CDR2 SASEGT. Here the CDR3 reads CASSEGPGVTYEQYF. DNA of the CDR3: TGTGCCAGCAGTGAAGGCCCAGGCGTGACCTACGAGCAGTACTTC.

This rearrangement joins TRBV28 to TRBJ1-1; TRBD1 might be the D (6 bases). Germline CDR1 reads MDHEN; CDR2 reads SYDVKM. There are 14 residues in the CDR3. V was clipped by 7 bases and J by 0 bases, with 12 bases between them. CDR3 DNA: TGTGCCAGCACGTCCGGGACATTGAACACTGAAGCTTTCTTT. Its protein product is CASTSGTLNTEAFF.

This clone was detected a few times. Here the CDR3 DNA reads TGTGCCACTACTAAGGGGCGGGAGGCCGACGAGCAGTTCTTC. Translating it yields CATTKGREADEQFF. V gene TRBV7-9 combines with J gene TRBJ2-1, with 8 bases that match TRBD2. The V segment lost 10 bases and the J segment 10 bases; nucleotides outside the gene matches: 15. The CDR3 spans 14 residues. Germline V gene lookup returns CDR1 SEHNR and CDR2 FQNEAQ (reference sequence).

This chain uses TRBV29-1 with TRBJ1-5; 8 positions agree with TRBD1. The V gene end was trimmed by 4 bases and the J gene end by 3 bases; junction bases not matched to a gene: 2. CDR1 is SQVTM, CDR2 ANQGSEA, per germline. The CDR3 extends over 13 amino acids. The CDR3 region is CSVGQGSNQPQHF. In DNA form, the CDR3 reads TGCAGCGTTGGACAGGGGTCCAATCAGCCCCAGCATTTT. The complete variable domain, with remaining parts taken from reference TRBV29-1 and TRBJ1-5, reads SAVISQKPSRDICQRGTSLTIQCQVDSQVTMMFWYRQQPGQSLTLIATANQGSEATYESGFVIDKFPISRPNLTFSTLTVSNMSPEDSSIYLCSVGQGSNQPQHFGDGTRLSIL.

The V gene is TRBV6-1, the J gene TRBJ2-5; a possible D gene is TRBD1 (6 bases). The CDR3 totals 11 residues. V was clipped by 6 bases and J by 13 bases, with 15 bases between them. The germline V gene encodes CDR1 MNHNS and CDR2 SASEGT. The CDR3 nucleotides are TGTGCCAGCAGCACACAGGGAAGTCGGTACTTC. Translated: CASSTQGSRYF.

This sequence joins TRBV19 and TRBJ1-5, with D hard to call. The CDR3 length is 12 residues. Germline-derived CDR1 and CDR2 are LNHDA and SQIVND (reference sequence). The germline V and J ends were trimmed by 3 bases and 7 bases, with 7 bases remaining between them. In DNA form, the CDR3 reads TGTGCCAGTAGTATTGTGGGCCAGCCCCAGCATTTT. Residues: CASSIVGQPQHF.

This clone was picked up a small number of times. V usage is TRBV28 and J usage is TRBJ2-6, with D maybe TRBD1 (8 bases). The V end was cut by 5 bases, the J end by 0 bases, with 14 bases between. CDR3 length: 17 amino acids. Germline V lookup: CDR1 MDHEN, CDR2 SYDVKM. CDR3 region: CASSPTGEGSGANVLTF. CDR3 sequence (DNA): TGTGCCAGCAGTCCGACAGGGGAGGGCTCTGGGGCCAACGTCCTGACTTTC.

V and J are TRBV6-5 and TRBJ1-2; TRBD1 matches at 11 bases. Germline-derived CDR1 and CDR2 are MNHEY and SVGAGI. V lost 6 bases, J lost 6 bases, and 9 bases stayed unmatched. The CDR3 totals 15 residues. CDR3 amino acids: CASSPPGQGADGYTF. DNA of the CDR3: TGTGCCAGCAGCCCTCCTGGACAGGGGGCTGATGGCTACACCTTC.

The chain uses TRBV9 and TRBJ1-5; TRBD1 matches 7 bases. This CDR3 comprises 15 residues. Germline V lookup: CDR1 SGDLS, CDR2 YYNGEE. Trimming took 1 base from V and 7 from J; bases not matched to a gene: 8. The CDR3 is CASSVTQGLGQPQHF. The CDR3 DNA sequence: TGTGCCAGCAGCGTAACACAGGGGCTGGGCCAGCCCCAGCATTTT. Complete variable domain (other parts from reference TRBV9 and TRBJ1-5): DSGVTQTPKHLITATGQRVTLRCSPRSGDLSVYWYQQSLDQGLQFLIQYYNGEERAKGNILERFSAQQFPDLHSELNLSSLELGDSALYFCASSVTQGLGQPQHFGDGTRLSIL.

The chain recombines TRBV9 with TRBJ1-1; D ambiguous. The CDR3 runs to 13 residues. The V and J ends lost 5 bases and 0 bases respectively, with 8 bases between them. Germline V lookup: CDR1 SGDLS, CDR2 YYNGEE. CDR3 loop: CASRRELNTEAFF. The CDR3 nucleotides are TGTGCCAGCAGGAGGGAGTTGAACACTGAAGCTTTCTTT.

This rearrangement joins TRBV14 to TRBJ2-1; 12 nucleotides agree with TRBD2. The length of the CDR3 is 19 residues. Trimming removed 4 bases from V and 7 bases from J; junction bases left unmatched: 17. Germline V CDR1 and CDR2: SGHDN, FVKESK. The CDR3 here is CASSPGRLAGVRVGNEQFF. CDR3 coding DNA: TGTGCCAGCAGCCCAGGACGACTAGCGGGAGTAAGGGTTGGGAATGAGCAGTTCTTC.

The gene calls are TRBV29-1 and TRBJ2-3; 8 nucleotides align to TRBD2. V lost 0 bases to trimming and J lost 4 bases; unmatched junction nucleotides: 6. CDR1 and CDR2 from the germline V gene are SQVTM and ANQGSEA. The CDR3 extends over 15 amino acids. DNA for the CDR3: TGCAGCGTTGAAGACATAGCGGGATGGTCAGATACGCAGTATTTT. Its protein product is CSVEDIAGWSDTQYF.

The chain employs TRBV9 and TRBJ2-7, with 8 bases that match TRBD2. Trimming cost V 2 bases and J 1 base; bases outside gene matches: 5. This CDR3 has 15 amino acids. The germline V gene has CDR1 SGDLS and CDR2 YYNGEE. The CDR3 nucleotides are TGTGCCAGCAGCGTTGGAGCGGGAGAGTCCTACGAGCAGTACTTC. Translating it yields CASSVGAGESYEQYF. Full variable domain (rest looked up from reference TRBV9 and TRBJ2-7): DSGVTQTPKHLITATGQRVTLRCSPRSGDLSVYWYQQSLDQGLQFLIQYYNGEERAKGNILERFSAQQFPDLHSELNLSSLELGDSALYFCASSVGAGESYEQYFGPGTRLTVT.

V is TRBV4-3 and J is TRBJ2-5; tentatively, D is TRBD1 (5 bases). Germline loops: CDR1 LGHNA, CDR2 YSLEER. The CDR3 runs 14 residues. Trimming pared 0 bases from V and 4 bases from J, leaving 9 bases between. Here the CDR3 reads CASSQDDRGETQYF. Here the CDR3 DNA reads TGCGCCAGCAGCCAAGATGATAGGGGAGAGACCCAGTACTTC.

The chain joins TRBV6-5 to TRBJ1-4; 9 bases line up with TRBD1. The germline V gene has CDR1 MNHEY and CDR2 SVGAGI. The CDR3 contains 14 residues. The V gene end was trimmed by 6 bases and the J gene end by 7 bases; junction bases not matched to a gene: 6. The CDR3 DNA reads TGTGCCAGCAGACGACAGGGGGACTCTGAAAAACTGTTTTTT. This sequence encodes CASRRQGDSEKLFF.

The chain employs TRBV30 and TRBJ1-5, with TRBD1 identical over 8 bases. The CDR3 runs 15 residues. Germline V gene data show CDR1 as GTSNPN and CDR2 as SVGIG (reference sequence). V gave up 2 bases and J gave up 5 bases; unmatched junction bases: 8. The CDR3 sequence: CAWSTGQGGDQPQHF. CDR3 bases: TGTGCCTGGAGTACCGGACAGGGAGGGGATCAGCCCCAGCATTTT.

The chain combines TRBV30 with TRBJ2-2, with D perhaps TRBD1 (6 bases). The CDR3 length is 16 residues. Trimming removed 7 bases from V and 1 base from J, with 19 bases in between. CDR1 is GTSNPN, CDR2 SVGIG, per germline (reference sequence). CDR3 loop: CAFPRDNIRNTGELFF. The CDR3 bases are TGTGCCTTCCCACGGGACAACATAAGGAACACCGGGGAGCTGTTTTTT.

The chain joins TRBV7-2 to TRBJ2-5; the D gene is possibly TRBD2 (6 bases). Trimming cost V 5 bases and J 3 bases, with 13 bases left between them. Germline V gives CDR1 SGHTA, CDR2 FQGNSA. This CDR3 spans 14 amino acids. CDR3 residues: CASSLGTFEETQYF. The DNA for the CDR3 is TGTGCCAGCAGCCTCGGGACTTTCGAAGAGACCCAGTACTTC.